The 21 T cell receptor beta chains below come from one sample, sequenced in a study of control samples from healthy donors and cancer patients. Using immunoSEQ multiplex PCR, the repertoire was profiled, and TCRdb retains in-frame clones only, with some absent. The sample yields some 160,000 clones, around nine tenths seen once. Source material: blood. Receptors were obtained from a man aged 30 to 39 in good health.

The chain is built from TRBV27 and TRBJ1-2; D is perhaps TRBD1 (6 bases). Looked up from germline, CDR1 is MNHEY and CDR2 is SMNVEV (reference sequence). The CDR3 consists of 15 residues. The V end was cut by 2 bases, the J end by 3 bases, with 13 bases between. The CDR3 coding sequence is TGTGCCAGCAGTTTAGGCGGGGGCGCCCACTATGGCTACACCTTC. The encoded protein is CASSLGGGAHYGYTF.

This chain links TRBV7-2 with TRBJ2-7, with D possibly being TRBD2 (6 bases). V was clipped by 0 bases and J by 1 base, with 10 bases between them. This CDR3 region has 15 residues. In germline, CDR1 is SGHTA, CDR2 FQGNSA. The CDR3 here is CASSLAGGRSYEQYF. In DNA form, the CDR3 reads TGTGCCAGCAGCTTAGCGGGGGGACGGTCCTACGAGCAGTACTTC.

The chain is built from TRBV19 and TRBJ1-3, with D perhaps matching TRBD1 (6 bases). There are 13 residues in the CDR3. From germline, CDR1 is LNHDA and CDR2 SQIVND (reference sequence). Deletions cut 6 bases from V and 7 bases from J, with 13 bases between. The CDR3 sequence: CASSGGPGNTIYF. DNA for the CDR3: TGTGCCAGTAGCGGGGGGCCAGGCAACACCATATATTTT.

The rearrangement joins TRBV4-3 to TRBJ1-1; a weak D match, TRBD1 (6 bases). Trimming left V 0 bases short and J 1 base short, with 9 bases between. The CDR3 is 15 amino acids. In germline, CDR1 is LGHNA, CDR2 YSLEER. CDR3 in DNA: TGCGCCAGCAGCCAAGACGGGACACAGAACACTGAAGCTTTCTTT. Its protein is CASSQDGTQNTEAFF.

CDR3 nucleotides: TGTGCCAGTAGTATTGGGGGAAATCAGCCCCAGCATTTT. Translating gives CASSIGGNQPQHF. The chain couples TRBV19 to TRBJ1-5, with D possibly matching TRBD1 (5 bases). V gave up 3 bases and J gave up 4 bases, with 7 bases separating them. The CDR3 runs to 13 residues. Germline V lookup: CDR1 LNHDA, CDR2 SQIVND (reference sequence).

This chain uses TRBV19 with TRBJ1-6; D is ambiguous. Trimming removed 7 bases at V and 3 bases at J, with 7 bases between. Germline V gene sequence: CDR1 LNHDA, CDR2 SQIVND (reference sequence). CDR3 length equals 13 residues. The CDR3 here is CASKRGYNSPLHF. DNA for the CDR3: TGTGCCAGTAAAAGAGGCTATAATTCACCCCTCCACTTT.

The V call is TRBV6-4, the J call TRBJ2-1; TRBD1 might be the D (6 bases). Looked up from germline, CDR1 is MRHNA and CDR2 is SNTAGT. The CDR3 contains 14 residues. V was cut by 0 bases and J by 9 bases, with 12 bases left in between. CDR3 residues: CASSDSVGAGEQFF. CDR3 in DNA: TGTGCCAGCAGTGACTCTGTGGGGGCGGGTGAGCAGTTCTTC.

The chain has TRBV3-1 (or the pseudogene TRBV3-2) and TRBJ2-7, with 11 bases fitting TRBD2. The CDR3 has 14 amino acids. V trimming: 3 bases; J trimming: 12 bases; junction bases outside the gene matches: 10. In germline, CDR1 is LGHDT, CDR2 YNNKEL (reference sequence). The CDR3 DNA sequence: TGTGCCAGCAGCCAGATCGGACTAGCGGGCGTTCCGTACTTC. Its protein product is CASSQIGLAGVPYF.

V is TRBV29-1 and J is TRBJ2-5; unclear D gene. Per germline, CDR1 SQVTM and CDR2 ANQGSEA. The V gene lost 8 bases and the J gene lost 0 bases, with 16 bases spanning the gap. The CDR3 loop spans 14 amino acids. The CDR3 sequence: CSSYSGLHQETQYF. For the CDR3, the DNA is TGCAGCTCCTATTCCGGGCTTCACCAAGAGACCCAGTACTTC.

The rearrangement links TRBV10-3 to TRBJ2-7, with 9 bases matching TRBD1. The CDR3 sequence is 14 residues long. Germline-derived CDR1 and CDR2 are ENHRY and SYGVKD. The ends lost 2 bases at V and 3 bases at J; junction bases unmatched: 2. The CDR3 DNA is TGTGCCATCAGTGAGGAGGGACAGGGCTACGAGCAGTACTTC. Translated: CAISEEGQGYEQYF.

The gene calls are TRBV19 and TRBJ1-5; D not certain. Germline CDR1 and CDR2: LNHDA and SQIVND (reference sequence). V was pared by 3 bases and J by 6 bases, with 21 bases between. The CDR3 length is 17 residues. For the CDR3, the DNA is TGTGCCAGTAGTATTGGGTCGGTGGGAAGGGTCGCTCAGCCCCAGCATTTT. Protein product: CASSIGSVGRVAQPQHF.

This chain joins TRBV10-3 and TRBJ2-7, with D hard to call. Per germline, CDR1 ENHRY and CDR2 SYGVKD. V gave up 0 bases and J gave up 6 bases, with 3 bases separating them. This CDR3 has 11 amino acids. The CDR3 reads CAISESGEQYF. The CDR3 nucleotides read TGTGCCATCAGTGAGTCGGGCGAGCAGTACTTC.

The chain combines TRBV6-5 with TRBJ2-5, with 9 bases that match TRBD1. V shed 2 bases and J 2 bases; nucleotides not matched to a gene: 3. Germline loops: CDR1 MNHEY, CDR2 SVGAGI. The CDR3 totals 15 residues. Here the CDR3 DNA reads TGTGCCAGCAGTTACGTCGGGACAGGGCAAGAGACCCAGTACTTC. Amino acid sequence: CASSYVGTGQETQYF.

This rearrangement joins TRBV4-3 to TRBJ1-2; D call uncertain. The length of the CDR3 is 13 residues. With 1 base removed from V and 1 base from J, the gap between germline ends came to 4 bases. Germline CDR1 and CDR2: LGHNA and YSLEER. The CDR3 region is CASSQADNYGYTF. Written as DNA, the CDR3 is TGCGCCAGCAGCCAAGCAGATAACTATGGCTACACCTTC.

The chain couples TRBV24-1 to TRBJ1-2, with TRBD1 matching 8 bases. The CDR3 runs to 18 residues. V lost 3 bases, J lost 5 bases, and 16 bases stayed unmatched. Germline CDR1 and CDR2: KGHDR and SFDVKD. CDR3 residues: CATSDPTMGDRGQYGYTF. The CDR3 DNA reads as TGTGCCACCAGTGATCCGACAATGGGAGACAGGGGCCAATATGGCTACACCTTC.

Comments on this clone: The identical CDR3 is also encoded by other nucleotide sequences in the sample. This CDR3 reads CASSLGGSSYEQYF. CDR3 coding DNA: TGTGCCAGCAGCTTAGGGGGAAGCTCCTACGAGCAGTACTTC. The chain joins TRBV11-3 to TRBJ2-7; no definite D call. This CDR3 spans 14 amino acids. The germline V gene encodes CDR1 SGHNT and CDR2 YENEEA. Trimming removed 1 base at V and 0 bases at J, with 7 bases between.

V is TRBV18 and J is TRBJ2-3; TRBD2 aligns across 8 bases. The CDR3 is made up of 17 amino acids. With 1 base clipped from V and 6 bases from J, the junction kept 12 bases outside the gene matches. Per the germline V gene, CDR1 is KGHSH and CDR2 is LQKENI. CDR3 DNA sequence: TGTGCCAGCTCACCACTATCTTCCGGGAGGGCCACGGATACGCAGTATTTT. It is translated as CASSPLSSGRATDTQYF.

CDR3 bases: TGTGCCAGCAGTTCCTACGCCGGGTATGAAGCTTTCTTT. This gives the protein CASSSYAGYEAFF. The chain joins TRBV6-5 to TRBJ1-1; D gene ambiguous. Germline V lookup: CDR1 MNHEY, CDR2 SVGAGI. CDR3 length: 13 residues. The V end was cut by 4 bases, the J end by 7 bases, with 13 bases between.

Written as DNA, the CDR3 is TGTGCCAGCAGTCCCGGGACTTCCTCTGGGGCCAACGTCCTGACTTTC. Translated: CASSPGTSSGANVLTF. The chain uses TRBV6-4 and TRBJ2-6, with D tentatively TRBD2 (6 bases). The CDR3 spans 16 residues. The V and J ends lost 5 bases and 0 bases respectively, with 11 bases between them. Germline V gene lookup returns CDR1 MRHNA and CDR2 SNTAGT.

This chain uses TRBV4-3 with TRBJ2-7; 9 bases are shared with TRBD2. Per the germline V gene, CDR1 is LGHNA and CDR2 is YSLEER. This CDR3 is 16 amino acids long. V was pared by 1 base and J by 2 bases, with 6 bases of the junction left unmatched. As DNA, the CDR3 is TGCGCCAGCAGCCAAGGAGGCCTAGCGGGGCCCTACGAGCAGTACTTC. Its protein product is CASSQGGLAGPYEQYF.

The chain joins TRBV9 to TRBJ1-4; 9 bases agree with TRBD1. In germline, CDR1 is SGDLS, CDR2 YYNGEE. With V trimmed by 3 bases and J by 3 bases, 12 bases remained unmatched. This CDR3 contains 18 residues. The CDR3 region is CASSALGQGLGANEKLFF. The CDR3, as DNA: TGTGCCAGCAGCGCCCTGGGACAGGGATTAGGAGCTAATGAAAAACTGTTTTTT.